The T cell receptor beta chain under discussion was sequenced for a study of blood T cell repertoires in COVID-19 (dated by TCRdb to about 2020). Broadly, across the study: Samples covering the acute and convalescent phases of COVID-19 were provided by collaborators in the United States, Italy and Spain. The samples were drawn from the first 160 participants of the ongoing ImmuneRACE study and from 950 to 1,500 subjects provided by 6 global collaborators. Subjects who had been exposed to COVID-19, were actively infected with it, or had recovered from it provided the deeply sampled blood TCRbeta repertoires that made up the dataset. Where HLA class I and class II types were available, the types were taken from metadata supplied by the sample provider, not from assay-based typing. The material from the prospective study consisted of cDNA or gDNA derived from T cells, B-cell-depleted T cells, or PBMCs. The repertoires were released in a freely available public database meant as a resource for research on the immune response to SARS-CoV-2. Sample metadata almost always included a de-identified subject ID, COVID-19 status, age in years and sex.

The immunoSEQ Assay, a bias-controlled multiplex PCR, was used to amplify TCRbeta CDR3 regions from genomic DNA. In the authors' own workflow: Nucleated cell counts per sample were estimated from amplification of reference gene primers within the assay. To quantify the absolute abundance of each unique TCRbeta CDR3 rearrangement, sequence reads were collapsed and filtered. For each sample, productive Simpson clonality was calculated as the square root of Simpson's diversity index across productive rearrangements. The source is immuneACCESS, and TCRdb retained only in-frame sequences with V and J called. Part of the clones is not carried over; for the studies checked, unresolved V genes explain less than half of this, and the remainder is unexplained. The V and J calls and clone size were taken over from that table, and D and trimming were inferred from the DNA. The table for this sample lists approximately 230,000 clones; just over 85% of them were counted only once. The ten largest clonotypes hold roughly 1.7% of the sample.

A word on this clone: There is no known antigen for this receptor. Within one base of it there is no much larger clone, and no base qualities were kept.

From the cysteine up to the phenylalanine, the CDR3 has a length of 18 residues. Only the CDR3 part of the read is kept: 54 bases, read in frame from the first base. According to the germline V gene (reference sequence), CDR1 reads LNHDA and CDR2 reads SQIVND. V loses 3 bases at its end and J loses 0 bases; junction bases beyond the gene matches: 7. Participants in the prospective study were aged roughly 18 to 100 years, lived in about two dozen United States geographic areas, and enrolled through a virtual design. Cohort assignment in the prospective study relied on participant-reported clinical history from a screening survey and a study questionnaire. Recovered participants in ImmuneRACE Cohort 3 were defined as having two consecutive negative NP/OP PCR tests, clearance from a healthcare professional, or resolution of symptoms. Each participant in the prospective study had whole blood, serum and a nasopharyngeal or oropharyngeal swab collected by mobile phlebotomists. Participants in the prospective study had the option to provide additional blood draws and questionnaires over a 2-month period. Blood samples from the prospective study were shipped frozen or at room temperature prior to DNA extraction.

Study-level results and caveats: Clinical and demographic metadata were provided uncurated, with the amount varying by source and participant.

In this chain, TRBV19 is recombined with TRBJ2-2; TRBD2 matches 10 bases in the middle. Material: PBMCs or T cells enriched from blood (not recorded which). This clonotype was obtained from a middle-aged man who had recovered from COVID-19. The DNA is TGTGCCAGTAGTATCTTGACTAGCGGGCGCGCGAACACCGGGGAGCTGTTTTTT. Its coded protein is CASSILTSGRANTGELFF.